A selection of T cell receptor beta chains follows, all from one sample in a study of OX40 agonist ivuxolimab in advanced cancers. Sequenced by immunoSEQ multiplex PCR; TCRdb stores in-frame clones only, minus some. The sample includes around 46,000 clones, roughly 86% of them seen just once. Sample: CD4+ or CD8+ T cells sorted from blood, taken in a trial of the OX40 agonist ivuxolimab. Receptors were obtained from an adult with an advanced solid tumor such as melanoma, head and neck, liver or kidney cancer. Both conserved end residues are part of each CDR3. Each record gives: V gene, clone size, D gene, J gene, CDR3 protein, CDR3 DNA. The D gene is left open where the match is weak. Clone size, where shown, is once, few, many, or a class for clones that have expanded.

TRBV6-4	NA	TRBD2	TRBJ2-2	CASSDVTSGGTTGELFF	TGTGCCAGCAGTGACGTGACTAGCGGGGGAACCACCGGGGAGCTGTTTTTT
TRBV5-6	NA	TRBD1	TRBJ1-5	CASSPSGTGGYHNQPQHF	TGTGCCAGCAGCCCATCCGGGACAGGGGGATACCACAATCAGCCCCAGCATTTT
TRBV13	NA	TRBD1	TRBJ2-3	CASSLVGTGSLFTDTQYF	TGTGCCAGCAGCTTAGTAGGGACAGGGTCGCTATTCACAGATACGCAGTATTTT
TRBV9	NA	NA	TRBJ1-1	CASSVDSGNTEAFF	TGTGCCAGCAGCGTTGACAGTGGAAACACTGAAGCTTTCTTT
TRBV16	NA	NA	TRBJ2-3	CASNHQGTDTQYF	TGTGCCAGCAACCACCAGGGCACAGATACGCAGTATTTT
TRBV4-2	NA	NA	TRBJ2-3	CASSQDLRGTDTQYF	TGTGCCAGCAGCCAAGATCTTAGGGGCACAGATACGCAGTATTTT
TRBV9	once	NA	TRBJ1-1	CASSEEGLVAFF	TGTGCCAGCAGCGAGGAGGGTTTGGTGGCTTTCTTT
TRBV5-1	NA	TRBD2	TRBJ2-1	CASSAGTSGSLWEQFF	TGCGCCAGCAGCGCCGGGACTAGTGGATCCCTTTGGGAGCAGTTCTTC
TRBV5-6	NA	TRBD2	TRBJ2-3	CASSLEQRGKTDTQYF	TGTGCCAGCAGCTTGGAGCAGCGGGGGAAGACAGATACGCAGTATTTT
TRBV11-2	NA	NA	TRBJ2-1	CASSLMFGGGGNEQFF	TGTGCCAGCAGCTTAATGTTCGGTGGGGGTGGCAATGAGCAGTTCTTC
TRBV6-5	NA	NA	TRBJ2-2	CASSPHLSNTGELFF	TGTGCCAGCAGCCCCCACCTTTCGAACACCGGGGAGCTGTTTTTT
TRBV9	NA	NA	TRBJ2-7	CASSQGQSSYEQYF	TGTGCCAGCAGCCAAGGACAGAGCTCCTACGAGCAGTACTTC
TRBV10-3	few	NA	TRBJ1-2	CAIGGTKQEYYGYTF	TGTGCCATCGGGGGCACCAAACAGGAGTACTATGGCTACACCTTC
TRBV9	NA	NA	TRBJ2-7	CASSGAGPPYEQYF	TGTGCCAGCAGCGGCGCAGGACCACCCTACGAGCAGTACTTC
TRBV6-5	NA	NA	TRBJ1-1	CASSYGGEDTEAFF	TGTGCCAGCAGTTATGGGGGAGAGGACACTGAAGCTTTCTTT
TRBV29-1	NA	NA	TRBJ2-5	CSVDGLVGGPGETQYF	TGCAGCGTTGATGGTCTAGTGGGGGGGCCGGGAGAGACCCAGTACTTC
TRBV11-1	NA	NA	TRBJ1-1	CASSLFVEGTNTEAFF	TGTGCCAGCAGCTTATTTGTTGAGGGCACGAACACTGAAGCTTTCTTT
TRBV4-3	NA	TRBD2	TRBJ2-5	CASSQAGREISKGETQYF	TGCGCCAGCAGCCAAGCCGGGCGGGAGATTTCTAAGGGAGAGACCCAGTACTTC
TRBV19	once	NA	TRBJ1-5	CASSIGPNQPQHF	TGTGCCAGTAGTATAGGTCCGAATCAGCCCCAGCATTTT
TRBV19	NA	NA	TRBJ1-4	CATRQIEKLFF	TGTGCCACCAGACAGATTGAAAAACTGTTTTTT
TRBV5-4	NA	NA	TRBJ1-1	CASSRTGGAKDTEAFF	TGTGCCAGCAGTCGGACGGGTGGGGCTAAGGACACTGAAGCTTTCTTT
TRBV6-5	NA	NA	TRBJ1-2	CASSGAADSNYGYTF	TGTGCCAGCAGCGGGGCGGCCGATTCTAACTATGGCTACACCTTC
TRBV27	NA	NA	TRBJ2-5	CASSLGRMGAQYF	TGTGCCAGCAGTTTAGGACGAATGGGGGCCCAGTACTTC